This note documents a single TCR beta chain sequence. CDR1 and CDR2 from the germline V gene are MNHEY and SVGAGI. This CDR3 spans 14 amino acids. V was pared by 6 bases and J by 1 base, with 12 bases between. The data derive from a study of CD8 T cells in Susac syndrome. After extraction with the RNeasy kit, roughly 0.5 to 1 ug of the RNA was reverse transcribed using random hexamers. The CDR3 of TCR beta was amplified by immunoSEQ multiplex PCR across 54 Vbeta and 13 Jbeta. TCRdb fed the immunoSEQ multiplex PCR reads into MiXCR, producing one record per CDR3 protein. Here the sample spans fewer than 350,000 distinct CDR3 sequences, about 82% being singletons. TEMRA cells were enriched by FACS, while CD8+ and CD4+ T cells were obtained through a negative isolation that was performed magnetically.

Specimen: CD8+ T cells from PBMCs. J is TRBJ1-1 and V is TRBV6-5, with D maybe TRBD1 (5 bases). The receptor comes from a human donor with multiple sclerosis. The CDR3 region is CASSQGLQNTEAFF. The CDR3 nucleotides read TGTGCCAGCAGCCAGGGCCTTCAGAACACTGAAGCTTTCTTT.